Following are 17 T cell receptor beta chains from one sample sequenced in a study of cytomegalovirus exposure and HLA in healthy donors. PCR was performed using 60 Vbeta and 13 Jbeta primers. The table came from immunoSEQ multiplex PCR; TCRdb's copy has only in-frame clones and leaves some out. The table lists about 180,000 clones, approximately 73% of them singletons. The specimen was PBMCs. These receptors all come from a woman in her 30s in good health and CMV-seropositive.

The rearrangement uses TRBV7-9 and TRBJ2-7; D may be TRBD1 (6 bases). Germline assignment: CDR1 SEHNR and CDR2 FQNEAQ (reference sequence). The CDR3 loop spans 17 amino acids. V lost 5 bases, J lost 0 bases, and 20 bases lay in between. In nucleotides, the CDR3 is TGTGCCAGCAGCACTTGGGACACCCGGTGGGGCTCCTACGAGCAGTACTTC. Translating it yields CASSTWDTRWGSYEQYF.

The V and J genes are TRBV11-2 and TRBJ2-1, with D possibly being TRBD1 (5 bases). Germline V lookup: CDR1 SGHAT, CDR2 FQNNGV. The CDR3 is 16 amino acids. Trimming removed 1 base at V and 2 bases at J, with 12 bases between. In nucleotides, the CDR3 is TGTGCCAGCAGCTTAGGTCCGCAGGGAACCTACAATGAGCAGTTCTTC. The encoded protein is CASSLGPQGTYNEQFF.

The chain carries TRBV7-9 and TRBJ2-4, with D possibly being TRBD1 (6 bases). This CDR3 region has 17 residues. Trimming cost V 5 bases and J 1 base, with 18 bases left between them. The germline gives CDR1 SEHNR, CDR2 FQNEAQ (reference sequence). CDR3 in amino acids: CASSHWTPRGAKNIQYF. The CDR3 DNA sequence: TGTGCCAGCAGCCACTGGACCCCAAGGGGGGCCAAAAACATTCAGTACTTC.

The chain couples TRBV5-1 to TRBJ2-2; D might be TRBD1 (5 bases). Trimming removed 2 bases at V and 3 bases at J, with 8 bases between. Germline V gives CDR1 SGHRS, CDR2 YFSETQ. This CDR3 region has 14 residues. The CDR3 coding sequence is TGCGCCAGCAGCTTCACAGGTGACACCGGGGAGCTGTTTTTT. This translates into CASSFTGDTGELFF.

The J gene is TRBJ2-7, the V gene TRBV9; TRBD2 is a possible D gene (6 bases). Looked up from germline, CDR1 is SGDLS and CDR2 is YYNGEE. The CDR3 is 17 residues long. The V end lost 1 base, the J end lost 7 bases, and 24 bases lay between the germline ends. The CDR3: CASSVSQSGGTEVEQYF. CDR3 DNA: TGTGCCAGCAGCGTATCTCAGTCGGGCGGGACCGAGGTGGAGCAGTACTTC.

The chain has TRBV15 and TRBJ2-5, with a possible D match to TRBD2 (6 bases). This CDR3 spans 15 amino acids. Germline loops: CDR1 LNHNV, CDR2 YYDKDF (reference sequence). The V end was cut by 5 bases, the J end by 7 bases, with 20 bases between. The CDR3 sequence is CATSSPLRRVGTQYF. The CDR3 DNA follows: TGTGCCACCAGCTCCCCCCTGCGGAGGGTAGGGACCCAGTACTTC.

The rearrangement uses TRBV18 and TRBJ1-2; 8 nucleotides line up with TRBD1. Trimming removed 1 base from V and 3 bases from J; junction bases left unmatched: 13. The germline V gene encodes CDR1 KGHSH and CDR2 LQKENI. The CDR3 is 18 amino acids. The CDR3 here is CASSPQYLGTGEDYGYTF. The CDR3 region has the DNA TGTGCCAGCTCACCACAGTACTTGGGGACAGGCGAGGACTATGGCTACACCTTC.

The V gene is TRBV28, the J gene TRBJ1-5, with no clear D. Trimming removed 2 bases from V and 7 bases from J, with 12 bases in between. This CDR3 has 14 residues. CDR1 MDHEN and CDR2 SYDVKM come from the germline V gene. The CDR3: CASSLTNRGQPQHF. CDR3 coding DNA: TGTGCCAGCAGTTTAACCAACCGCGGGCAGCCCCAGCATTTT.

As regards this clone: Relative to the germline gene, one junction end is altered; a read error may explain this. The chain couples TRBV5-1 to TRBJ2-6; 7 bases line up with TRBD1. There are 17 residues in the CDR3. CDR1 and CDR2 (germline): SGHRS, YFSETQ. The CDR3 reads CASSSSTGLSGANGLTF. The DNA of the CDR3 is TGCGCCAGCAGCTCGTCGACAGGGTTGTCTGGGGCCAACGGCCTGACTTTC.

In its sample, this clone was seen once. This sample also contains other DNA sequences that code for the same CDR3. This chain connects TRBV27 to TRBJ2-6; 9 bases match TRBD2. From germline, CDR1 is MNHEY and CDR2 SMNVEV (reference sequence). J lost 2 bases, V lost 6 bases, and 8 bases had no gene match. There are 17 residues in the CDR3. DNA of the CDR3: TGTGCCAGCAGCTTGCGGCGGGGGGGCCCTGGGGCCAACGTCCTGACTTTC. It codes for CASSLRRGGPGANVLTF.

The chain carries TRBV15 and TRBJ1-2; 10 nucleotides match TRBD1. The V gene's germline CDR1 is LNHNV and CDR2 YYDKDF (reference sequence). This CDR3 spans 15 amino acids. Trimming took 5 bases from V and 4 from J; bases not matched to a gene: 7. DNA of the CDR3: TGTGCCACCAGCCGTCATGACAGGGGGCCCTATGGCTACACCTTC. This codes for CATSRHDRGPYGYTF.

The chain links TRBV10-2 to TRBJ2-6; possible D gene TRBD1, 6 bases. V was shortened by 3 bases and J by 2 bases, with 11 bases between the two germline ends. Germline values: CDR1 WSHSY, CDR2 SAAADI. The CDR3 length is 16 residues. The CDR3 region is CASSDQGIPGANVLTF. The CDR3 region has the DNA TGCGCCAGCAGTGACCAGGGGATCCCTGGGGCCAACGTCCTGACTTTC.

This chain connects TRBV7-8 to TRBJ1-5, with 9 nucleotides matching TRBD1. Germline V gene sequence: CDR1 SGHVS, CDR2 FQNEAQ. The CDR3 extends over 15 amino acids. V was clipped by 5 bases and J by 4 bases; unmatched bases: 6. CDR3 sequence reads: CASSPDRGRNQPQHF. The CDR3 nucleotides read TGTGCCAGCAGCCCCGACAGGGGGAGAAATCAGCCCCAGCATTTT.

This clone was counted a single time. This sequence joins TRBV28 and TRBJ2-5, with 9 bases fitting TRBD2. The last part of the DNA fits TRBJ2-7 better; the J call may be wrong. Germline CDR1 MDHEN, CDR2 SYDVKM. The CDR3 spans 15 residues. Here the CDR3 reads CASSLGAGGLYEQYF. CDR3 in DNA: TGTGCCAGCAGTTTAGGGGCGGGGGGGCTCTACGAGCAGTACTTC.

The chain uses TRBV4-2 and TRBJ1-3; no clear D. Deletions cut 1 base from V and 1 base from J, with 14 bases between. The CDR3 length is 17 residues. CDR1 and CDR2 from the germline V gene are LGHNA and YNFKEQ. DNA for the CDR3: TGTGCCAGCAGCCAAGTTGAGGGTAGAAGTTCTGGAAACACCATATATTTT. It yields the protein CASSQVEGRSSGNTIYF.

The rearrangement links TRBV7-8 to TRBJ1-5; perhaps TRBD1 as D (5 bases). The CDR3 contains 16 residues. Germline assignment: CDR1 SGHVS and CDR2 FQNEAQ. Trimming pared 1 base from V and 1 base from J, leaving 11 bases between. This CDR3 is CASSLVGRVSNQPQHF. The CDR3 nucleotides are TGTGCCAGCAGCTTAGTAGGCAGGGTGAGCAATCAGCCCCAGCATTTT. The full variable domain, its missing parts supplied by reference TRBV7-8 and TRBJ1-5, is GAGVSQSPRYKVAKRGQDVALRCDPISGHVSLFWYQQALGQGPEFLTYFQNEAQLDKSGLPSDRFFAERPEGSVSTLKIQRTQQEDSAVYLCASSLVGRVSNQPQHFGDGTRLSIL.

CDR3 sequence (DNA): TGTGCCAGCAGCTTGGAAGCTAGCGGGAGGCAGTATTTT. Its translation is CASSLEASGRQYF. The chain couples TRBV5-4 to TRBJ2-3; 10 positions agree with TRBD2. The CDR3 contains 13 residues. V lost 0 bases, J lost 11 bases, and 3 bases stayed unmatched. CDR1 SGHNT and CDR2 YYREEE come from the germline V gene (reference sequence).